This record covers a single TCR beta chain. This entry comes from a study of blood T cell repertoires in COVID-19. The overall study: Acute-phase and convalescent COVID-19 samples originated in the United States, Italy and Spain. Sample material is recorded as cDNA or gDNA derived from T cells, B-cell-depleted T cells, or PBMCs.

Germline lookup yields CDR1 SGDLS and CDR2 YYNGEE. V lost 10 bases and J lost 13, with 18 bases in between. This CDR3 has 12 residues. In the original workflow: Reference gene primer amplification yielded estimated nucleated cell counts. Some clones are missing from TCRdb's copy, which holds only in-frame ones; the method was immunoSEQ multiplex PCR. The V and J calls and clone size were taken over from that table, and D and trimming were inferred from the DNA. The sample holds about 74,000 clones, approximately 85% seen once. The V gene is TRBV9, the J gene TRBJ1-6; possible D gene TRBD1, 5 bases. This receptor was obtained from a man aged 70-80 years with acute or convalescent COVID-19. Sequences were obtained from peripheral blood. CDR3: CASSGANDPLHF. CDR3 nucleotide sequence: TGTGCCTCCAGTGGGGCAAACGACCCCCTCCACTTT.